These 30 T cell receptor beta chains were sequenced from one sample in a study of type 1 regulatory T cells. Study-level results: Compared with non-type 1 regulatory T cells, type 1 regulatory T cells showed a more restricted TCR repertoire.

The antigens for these receptors are not known. MiXCR was run by TCRdb on the reads, yielding one entry per CDR3 protein. Of 65,000 to 80,000 distinct CDR3 sequences listed, 20% to 25% are singletons. The sequenced material came from cultured type 1 regulatory T (Tr1) cells, either the whole culture or a sorted fraction (not recorded which). These receptors all come from a human donor in good health.

This clonotype came up many times. The V and J genes are TRBV7-2 and TRBJ2-1, with a weak D call TRBD2 (6 bases). CDR1 and CDR2 from the germline V gene are SGHTA and FQGNSA. CDR3 size: 13 residues. V was trimmed by 0 bases and J by 9 bases, leaving 9 bases between them. CDR3 in amino acids: CASSLAMEGEQFF. Written as DNA, the CDR3 is TGTGCCAGCAGCTTAGCCATGGAGGGTGAGCAGTTCTTC.

This chain connects TRBV7-2 to TRBJ2-1; D may be TRBD1 (6 bases). The CDR3 runs to 13 residues. V lost 2 bases and J lost 14, with 16 bases in between. Germline V lookup: CDR1 SGHTA, CDR2 FQGNSA. The CDR3 spells CASSLYPSRGKFF. The CDR3 DNA reads as TGTGCCAGCAGCTTATATCCAAGCAGGGGCAAGTTCTTC.

The rearrangement uses TRBV6-6 and TRBJ2-7, with 7 bases identical to TRBD1. Trimming took 9 bases from V and 3 from J; bases not matched to a gene: 8. This CDR3 spans 13 amino acids. Germline V gene data show CDR1 as MNHNY and CDR2 as SVGAGI (reference sequence). This CDR3 is CASEDRAIYEQYF. CDR3 sequence (DNA): TGTGCCAGTGAAGACAGGGCCATCTACGAGCAGTACTTC.

The chain has TRBV5-1 and TRBJ1-1; weak D call: TRBD1 (6 bases). The CDR3 has 12 residues. Deletions cut 5 bases from V and 5 bases from J, with 10 bases between. The germline CDR1 and CDR2 sequences are SGHRS and YFSETQ. The CDR3 DNA reads as TGCGCCAGCAGGGACAGTCGAACTGAAGCTTTCTTT. It is translated as CASRDSRTEAFF.

The CDR3 is CASSLGEGQPQHF. The CDR3 DNA is TGTGCCAGCAGCTTAGGGGAGGGTCAGCCCCAGCATTTT. The V and J genes are TRBV7-9 and TRBJ1-5; D uncertain. The CDR3 totals 13 residues. Looked up from germline, CDR1 is SEHNR and CDR2 is FQNEAQ (reference sequence). The V and J ends lost 1 base and 6 bases respectively, with 7 bases between them.

This clonotype was counted a few times. The chain links TRBV29-1 to TRBJ2-7; 7 nucleotides match TRBD2. CDR3 size: 11 residues. Unmatched junction bases numbered 5, after V lost 6 bases and J lost 6 bases. Germline loops: CDR1 SQVTM, CDR2 ANQGSEA. The CDR3, as DNA: TGCAGCGTGCGACTAGCTTCCGAGCAGTACTTC. It codes for CSVRLASEQYF.

Only a few counts were recorded for this clonotype. This rearrangement joins TRBV19 to TRBJ1-1, with a tentative D call TRBD1 (5 bases). The CDR3 contains 13 residues. Germline V gene data show CDR1 as LNHDA and CDR2 as SQIVND (reference sequence). The V gene lost 5 bases and the J gene lost 10 bases, with 17 bases spanning the gap. The CDR3 loop is CASSLGTTAGAFF. In DNA, the CDR3 is TGTGCCAGTAGTCTCGGGACCACGGCCGGAGCTTTCTTT.

The chain employs TRBV27 and TRBJ1-4, with D possibly matching TRBD1 (6 bases). The CDR3 runs 17 residues. In germline, CDR1 is MNHEY, CDR2 SMNVEV (reference sequence). V was pared by 6 bases and J by 7 bases, with 24 bases between. This chain's CDR3 is CASRSPVRGKGREKLFF. CDR3 bases: TGTGCCAGCAGATCTCCCGTTAGGGGGAAAGGGCGTGAAAAACTGTTTTTT.

This clonotype was seen only a few times. This rearrangement joins TRBV15 to TRBJ2-7; weak D call: TRBD2 (6 bases). Germline CDR1 LNHNV, CDR2 YYDKDF (reference sequence). V dropped 0 bases and J dropped 7 bases, with 10 bases sitting between them. This CDR3 is 13 amino acids long. The CDR3 DNA sequence: TGTGCCACCAGCAGAGATCCCGCGGGGGAGCAGTACTTC. Its protein is CATSRDPAGEQYF.

The J gene is TRBJ2-2, the V gene TRBV29-1; the D gene is possibly TRBD1 (5 bases). The length of the CDR3 is 12 residues. Trimming pared 7 bases from V and 7 bases from J, leaving 13 bases between. Germline lookup yields CDR1 SQVTM and CDR2 ANQGSEA. This CDR3 reads CSAAGNGGELFF. In DNA form, the CDR3 reads TGCAGCGCAGCAGGGAATGGCGGGGAGCTGTTTTTT.

The chain uses TRBV4-1 and TRBJ2-3; tentatively, D is TRBD2 (6 bases). V was cut by 2 bases and J by 0 bases, with 12 bases left in between. The CDR3 contains 16 residues. CDR1 and CDR2 from the germline V gene are MGHRA and YSYEKL. This CDR3 reads CASSQLPGLSTDTQYF. The CDR3 DNA is TGCGCCAGCAGCCAATTACCGGGACTGAGCACAGATACGCAGTATTTT.

This clonotype came up a few times. The V call is TRBV5-1, the J call TRBJ1-5; 7 bases map to TRBD1. Trimming cost V 4 bases and J 0 bases; bases outside gene matches: 10. Germline CDR1 is SGHRS and CDR2 is YFSETQ. The CDR3 is 17 amino acids. The CDR3 reads CASSGGTASYSNQPQHF. CDR3 nucleotides: TGCGCCAGCAGCGGGGGGACAGCCTCTTATAGCAATCAGCCCCAGCATTTT.

The V gene is TRBV5-1, the J gene TRBJ2-1; 10 positions match TRBD2. Germline trimming cut 3 bases from V and 8 bases from J; bases unmatched to any gene: 11. CDR3 length: 16 residues. The germline CDR1 and CDR2 sequences are SGHRS and YFSETQ. This CDR3 is CASSSGAGGFRDEQFF. The CDR3 DNA reads TGCGCCAGCAGCTCCGGAGCGGGAGGGTTCCGGGATGAGCAGTTCTTC.

CDR3 sequence reads: CASSLPGTNEQFF. CDR3 DNA: TGTGCCAGCAGTTTACCGGGTACCAATGAGCAGTTCTTC. The V and J genes are TRBV7-8 and TRBJ2-1, with D hard to call. The V gene's germline CDR1 is SGHVS and CDR2 FQNEAQ. V was trimmed by 6 bases and J by 6 bases, leaving 12 bases between them. This CDR3 has 13 residues.

This clonotype has more than one count but fewer than ten. The rearrangement joins TRBV28 to TRBJ2-1; D call uncertain. Germline-derived CDR1 and CDR2 are MDHEN and SYDVKM. The germline V and J ends were trimmed by 6 bases and 7 bases, with 10 bases remaining between them. The CDR3 consists of 12 residues. CDR3 in amino acids: CASSQDWNEQFF. CDR3 coding DNA: TGTGCCAGCAGCCAAGATTGGAATGAGCAGTTCTTC.

With respect to this clonotype: An end of the junction differs from the germline gene, which may be a read error. V and J are TRBV20-1 and TRBJ2-3; 13 bases agree with TRBD2. This CDR3 spans 17 amino acids. The V gene's germline CDR1 is DFQATT and CDR2 SNEGSKA (reference sequence). CDR3 DNA: TGCAGTGTTAGAGTAACTAGCGGGAGGGGGGGCACAGATACGCAGTATTTT. This gives the protein CSVRVTSGRGGTDTQYF.

This clonotype was observed a handful of times. The rearrangement links TRBV29-1 to TRBJ2-5; maybe TRBD1 (6 bases). Germline loops: CDR1 SQVTM, CDR2 ANQGSEA. V lost 3 bases, J lost 2 bases, and 10 bases lay in between. There are 13 residues in the CDR3. The CDR3 reads CSVDPGAQETQYF. As DNA, the CDR3 is TGCAGCGTTGACCCAGGGGCACAAGAGACCCAGTACTTC. The complete variable domain, with remaining parts taken from reference TRBV29-1 and TRBJ2-5, reads SAVISQKPSRDICQRGTSLTIQCQVDSQVTMMFWYRQQPGQSLTLIATANQGSEATYESGFVIDKFPISRPNLTFSTLTVSNMSPEDSSIYLCSVDPGAQETQYFGPGTRLLVL.

J is TRBJ2-1 and V is TRBV27, with D possibly matching TRBD2 (6 bases). Germline CDR1 is MNHEY and CDR2 is SMNVEV (reference sequence). This CDR3 is 17 amino acids long. V dropped 6 bases and J dropped 10 bases, with 28 bases sitting between them. CDR3: CASRSPFPAGLLKEQFF. The DNA for the CDR3 is TGTGCCAGCAGAAGTCCTTTCCCCGCGGGACTCCTTAAAGAGCAGTTCTTC.

CDR3 nucleotide sequence: TGTGCCAGCACCGTAAATCGGTCACCCTACGAGCAGTACTTC. It encodes CASTVNRSPYEQYF. The chain links TRBV6-5 to TRBJ2-7; no clear D gene. In germline, CDR1 is MNHEY, CDR2 SVGAGI. The CDR3 is 14 residues long. Trimming shortened V by 7 bases and J by 2 bases, and 15 bases separated the two germline ends.

The chain links TRBV13 to TRBJ2-1; TRBD2 aligns across 8 bases. Germline V gene data show CDR1 as PRHDT and CDR2 as FYEKMQ (reference sequence). The CDR3 runs 17 residues. J was trimmed by 5 bases and V by 4 bases; bases with no gene match: 13. The CDR3 nucleotides are TGTGCCAGCAGCTATAGACGGACTAGCTATTTGCACAATGAGCAGTTCTTC. It is translated as CASSYRRTSYLHNEQFF.

This clonotype was seen a handful of times. The V gene is TRBV20-1, the J gene TRBJ2-1; 8 nucleotides line up with TRBD1. The CDR3 totals 15 residues. Germline V gene data show CDR1 as DFQATT and CDR2 as SNEGSKA (reference sequence). The V segment lost 5 bases and the J segment 6 bases; nucleotides outside the gene matches: 12. For the CDR3, the DNA is TGCAGTGCTCCCCGGTCGGACAGGGTTGGCAATGAGCAGTTCTTC. Its translation is CSAPRSDRVGNEQFF.

The V gene is TRBV6-1, the J gene TRBJ2-7; D is perhaps TRBD1 (6 bases). The germline CDR1 and CDR2 sequences are MNHNS and SASEGT. Trimming took off 0 bases at V and 7 bases at J, with 7 bases between the two ends. The CDR3 has 12 residues. Here the CDR3 reads CASSEARGEQYF. CDR3 sequence (DNA): TGTGCCAGCAGTGAAGCGAGGGGGGAGCAGTACTTC.

This clonotype showed up just a few times. The rearrangement joins TRBV10-2 to TRBJ1-5; possible D gene TRBD1, 5 bases. CDR3 length equals 14 residues. V gave up 9 bases and J gave up 6 bases, with 18 bases separating them. The germline V gene encodes CDR1 WSHSY and CDR2 SAAADI. The CDR3 region is CASAPARDLQPQHF. CDR3 coding DNA: TGCGCCAGTGCCCCCGCCAGGGATCTTCAGCCCCAGCATTTT.

The chain combines TRBV10-3 with TRBJ2-7; a weak D match, TRBD1 (5 bases). Germline values: CDR1 ENHRY, CDR2 SYGVKD. This CDR3 spans 11 amino acids. Trimming took 6 bases from V and 3 from J, leaving 6 bases between them. CDR3 bases: TGTGCCATCAGAACAGGCTACGAGCAGTACTTC. It encodes CAIRTGYEQYF.

The chain has TRBV20-1 and TRBJ1-2, with TRBD1 as a possible D gene (5 bases). CDR3 length: 14 residues. Germline loops: CDR1 DFQATT, CDR2 SNEGSKA (reference sequence). With 5 bases removed from V and 4 bases from J, the gap between germline ends came to 17 bases. The CDR3 spells CSAPGAYSGYGYTF. DNA of the CDR3: TGCAGTGCTCCTGGGGCCTATAGCGGCTATGGCTACACCTTC.

The gene calls are TRBV20-1 and TRBJ2-7; TRBD1 agrees at 8 bases. The V gene's germline CDR1 is DFQATT and CDR2 SNEGSKA (reference sequence). The CDR3 is 15 residues long. V lost 6 bases and J lost 0; bases outside the gene matches: 10. The CDR3 coding sequence is TGCAGTGCAACAGGACAGGGTCCTATCTCCTACGAGCAGTACTTC. This translates into CSATGQGPISYEQYF.

The genes are TRBV7-9 and TRBJ2-2, with D possibly TRBD1 on 6 matching bases. Germline CDR1 reads SEHNR; CDR2 reads FQNEAQ (reference sequence). Trimming removed 2 bases at V and 4 bases at J, with 8 bases between. The CDR3 contains 14 residues. The CDR3: CASSLTGFTGELFF. CDR3 in DNA: TGTGCCAGCAGCTTAACAGGGTTCACCGGGGAGCTGTTTTTT.

This clonotype has only a few counts. The chain uses TRBV5-4 and TRBJ1-5, with 12 bases aligning to TRBD1. In germline, CDR1 is SGHNT, CDR2 YYREEE (reference sequence). The CDR3 runs 16 residues. Germline trimming cut 0 bases from V and 4 bases from J; bases unmatched to any gene: 2. CDR3 region: CASSLGGQGANQPQHF. The CDR3 DNA reads TGTGCCAGCAGCTTGGGGGGACAGGGGGCGAATCAGCCCCAGCATTTT.

The sample holds a few counts of this clonotype. The CDR3 spells CASSPGLGEKLFF. For the CDR3, the DNA is TGTGCCAGCTCACCGGGTCTGGGGGAAAAACTGTTTTTT. The chain is built from TRBV18 and TRBJ1-4; D unclear. CDR3 length equals 13 residues. Trimming cost V 3 bases and J 8 bases, with 10 bases left between them. Per the germline V gene, CDR1 is KGHSH and CDR2 is LQKENI.

The chain couples TRBV5-4 to TRBJ2-3, with D hard to call. With 1 base removed from V and 11 bases from J, the gap between germline ends came to 8 bases. The germline gives CDR1 SGHNT, CDR2 YYREEE (reference sequence). There are 11 residues in the CDR3. Here the CDR3 DNA reads TGTGCCAGCAGCTTGCTATCAGTGCAGTATTTT. Its translation is CASSLLSVQYF.